A single sample gave rise to the 10 T cell receptor beta chains below, sequenced in a study of T cell responses to AZD1222 COVID-19 vaccine. Only in-frame clones appear in the TCRdb table, and some are missing; sequencing was by immunoSEQ multiplex PCR. The sample yields some 87,000 clones, 85% to 90% seen once. Sequenced material: peripheral blood, taken on day 0 of AZD1222 vaccination. These receptors were taken from an adult in good health.

This chain uses TRBV30 with TRBJ2-3; D call uncertain. The germline V and J ends were trimmed by 1 base and 0 bases, with 8 bases remaining between them. Germline values: CDR1 GTSNPN, CDR2 SVGIG (reference sequence). The CDR3 runs to 14 residues. The CDR3 sequence: CAWSAASSTDTQYF. The CDR3 DNA reads as TGTGCCTGGAGTGCAGCCTCTAGCACAGATACGCAGTATTTT. Together with reference TRBV30 and TRBJ2-3, the CDR3 gives the full variable domain: SQTIHQWPATLVQPVGSPLSLECTVEGTSNPNLYWYRQAAGRGLQLLFYSVGIGQISSEVPQNLSASRPQDRQFILSSKKLLLSDSGFYLCAWSAASSTDTQYFGPGTRLTVL.

The genes are TRBV2 and TRBJ1-1; possible D gene TRBD1, 5 bases. Trimming removed 1 base at V and 1 base at J, with 10 bases between. This CDR3 has 15 residues. The germline gives CDR1 SNHLY, CDR2 FYNNEI. CDR3 residues: CASSEGGVGNTEAFF. For the CDR3, the DNA is TGTGCCAGCAGTGAAGGAGGGGTAGGGAACACTGAAGCTTTCTTT. The whole variable domain, remainder taken from reference TRBV2 and TRBJ1-1, is EPEVTQTPSHQVTQMGQEVILRCVPISNHLYFYWYRQILGQKVEFLVSFYNNEISEKSEIFDDQFSVERPDGSNFTLKIRSTKLEDSAMYFCASSEGGVGNTEAFFGQGTRLTVV.

This chain uses TRBV13 with TRBJ2-3; weak D call: TRBD1 (6 bases). With 6 bases removed from V and 4 bases from J, the gap between germline ends came to 20 bases. This CDR3 has 16 amino acids. Per germline, CDR1 PRHDT and CDR2 FYEKMQ (reference sequence). The CDR3 here is CASSYYQGKGADTQYF. The CDR3 DNA reads TGTGCCAGCAGTTATTACCAGGGGAAGGGGGCAGATACGCAGTATTTT. The complete variable domain, with remaining parts taken from reference TRBV13 and TRBJ2-3, reads AAGVIQSPRHLIKEKRETATLKCYPIPRHDTVYWYQQGPGQDPQFLISFYEKMQSDKGSIPDRFSAQQFSDYHSELNMSSLELGDSALYFCASSYYQGKGADTQYFGPGTRLTVL.

The chain employs TRBV5-5 and TRBJ2-7; the D gene is possibly TRBD1 (5 bases). V shed 0 bases and J shed 6 bases, with 19 bases lying between them. There are 16 residues in the CDR3. The germline gives CDR1 SGHKS, CDR2 YYEKEE (reference sequence). The CDR3 protein is CASSLDLSGWSSEQYF. CDR3 nucleotides: TGTGCCAGCAGCTTGGATCTGTCAGGGTGGAGTAGCGAGCAGTACTTC.

The CDR3 nucleotides read TGTGCCAGCAGTTCCGGCGCCTACGAGCAGTACTTC. Translated, it gives CASSSGAYEQYF. The chain recombines TRBV27 with TRBJ2-7; D unclear. The CDR3 length is 12 residues. Trimming left V 4 bases short and J 2 bases short, with 6 bases between. Germline values: CDR1 MNHEY, CDR2 SMNVEV (reference sequence).

The gene calls are TRBV6-4 and TRBJ2-3, with 7 nucleotides matching TRBD2. The CDR3 is 18 residues long. Germline-derived CDR1 and CDR2 are MRHNA and SNTAGT. V shed 4 bases and J 2 bases; nucleotides not matched to a gene: 15. CDR3 DNA: TGTGCCAGCAGTGCAAATCCCCTGGCTAGCGGTTACACAGATACGCAGTATTTT. Translating it yields CASSANPLASGYTDTQYF.

This sequence joins TRBV11-2 and TRBJ2-5, with 15 positions matching TRBD2. Per the germline V gene, CDR1 is SGHAT and CDR2 is FQNNGV. The CDR3 loop spans 17 amino acids. After removal of 2 bases from V and 5 bases from J, the junction contained 6 bases not matched to a gene. The DNA of the CDR3 is TGTGCCAGCAGCTTAAGGACTAGCGGGAGGGCCTGGGAGACCCAGTACTTC. It specifies CASSLRTSGRAWETQYF.

The rearrangement links TRBV24-1 to TRBJ2-5; 7 bases fit TRBD1. V gave up 6 bases and J gave up 3 bases; unmatched junction bases: 6. Germline CDR1 is KGHDR and CDR2 is SFDVKD. CDR3 length: 14 amino acids. The CDR3 nucleotides are TGTGCCACCAGTCCCGGGACAGCTGAAGAGACCCAGTACTTC. It encodes CATSPGTAEETQYF.

This clone was seen once. The rearrangement links TRBV3-1 (or the pseudogene TRBV3-2) to TRBJ2-1, with D unclear. This CDR3 is 14 amino acids long. Trimming took off 3 bases at V and 2 bases at J, with 8 bases between the two ends. Germline CDR1 is LGHDT and CDR2 is YNNKEL (reference sequence). CDR3 sequence: CASSQSRPYNEQFF. As DNA, the CDR3 is TGTGCCAGCAGCCAGAGCAGACCCTACAATGAGCAGTTCTTC.

The chain is built from TRBV6-6 and TRBJ2-2; the D gene is possibly TRBD1 (6 bases). V shed 7 bases and J shed 4 bases, with 13 bases lying between them. Germline CDR1 and CDR2: MNHNY and SVGAGI (reference sequence). The CDR3 spans 14 residues. DNA for the CDR3: TGTGCCAGCATGAGGGGGAGTATCACCGGGGAGCTGTTTTTT. Translating it yields CASMRGSITGELFF.